The 13 T cell receptor beta chains presented below share a single source sample, sequenced in a study of T cells after yellow fever vaccination. In TCRdb, the 5' RACE reads were re-called with MiXCR into one record per CDR3 protein. The sample holds about 510,000 distinct CDR3 sequences; around a fifth are singletons and the top ten take 16%. This material consisted of PBMCs, taken less than 25 days after the first yellow fever vaccination. These receptors were obtained from a man between 18 and 29 years old who received the YFV17D yellow fever vaccine.

This clonotype was found a few times. The chain uses TRBV5-6 and TRBJ2-7; weak D call: TRBD1 (5 bases). The length of the CDR3 is 13 residues. Deletions cut 0 bases from V and 4 bases from J, with 8 bases between. Germline loops: CDR1 SGHDT, CDR2 YYEEEE. CDR3 residues: CASSLAGQYEQYV. The CDR3 coding sequence is TGTGCCAGCAGCTTGGCAGGACAATACGAGCAGTACGTC.

This clonotype appeared a few times. V usage is TRBV6-2 or TRBV6-3 and J usage is TRBJ1-2; D remains unclear. V dropped 5 bases and J dropped 2 bases, with 9 bases sitting between them. The germline V gene encodes CDR1 MNHEY and CDR2 SVGEGT. This CDR3 is built from 13 residues. The CDR3 here is CASSNRTNYGYTF. CDR3 bases: TGTGCCAGCAGTAACCGGACCAACTATGGCTACACCTTC.

This clonotype was observed a handful of times. The chain recombines TRBV29-1 with TRBJ2-6; D remains unclear. This CDR3 is built from 16 residues. The V gene lost 0 bases and the J gene lost 1 base, with 10 bases spanning the gap. CDR1 and CDR2 from the germline V gene are SQVTM and ANQGSEA. CDR3 residues: CSVEDVVKSGANVLTF. In nucleotides, the CDR3 is TGCAGCGTTGAAGATGTCGTTAAGTCTGGGGCCAACGTCCTGACTTTC. Full variable domain (rest looked up from reference TRBV29-1 and TRBJ2-6): SAVISQKPSRDICQRGTSLTIQCQVDSQVTMMFWYRQQPGQSLTLIATANQGSEATYESGFVIDKFPISRPNLTFSTLTVSNMSPEDSSIYLCSVEDVVKSGANVLTFGAGSRLTVL.

This clonotype was found a few times. This chain joins TRBV29-1 and TRBJ2-7, with 7 positions matching TRBD1. Germline-derived CDR1 and CDR2 are SQVTM and ANQGSEA. The J segment lost 3 bases and the V segment lost 6 bases, leaving 8 bases of the junction unmatched. CDR3 length: 13 residues. CDR3 bases: TGCAGCGTGGAGTCCGCAGGGGGCTACGAGCAGTACTTC. Its protein product is CSVESAGGYEQYF.

This clonotype came up a few times. The V call is TRBV5-1, the J call TRBJ1-6; no reliable D call. Germline values: CDR1 SGHRS, CDR2 YFSETQ. V was pared by 3 bases and J by 4 bases, with 14 bases between. CDR3 length: 16 amino acids. The CDR3 DNA follows: TGCGCCAGCAGCTCTACAAGAGGCCTTTATAATTCACCCCTCCACTTT. As protein: CASSSTRGLYNSPLHF.

This chain connects TRBV4-1 to TRBJ2-1; 9 nucleotides match TRBD2. Trimming cost V 4 bases and J 8 bases; bases outside gene matches: 12. There are 16 residues in the CDR3. Germline CDR1 is MGHRA and CDR2 is YSYEKL. CDR3 sequence (DNA): TGCGCCAGCAGCCCCAGGGGCGGGGGGGCCTTGGATGAGCAGTTCTTC. Its protein is CASSPRGGGALDEQFF.

This clonotype was counted only a few times. This chain uses TRBV20-1 with TRBJ1-5, with D maybe TRBD1 (6 bases). V was trimmed by 2 bases and J by 1 base, leaving 9 bases between them. CDR1 and CDR2 (germline): DFQATT, SNEGSKA (reference sequence). The length of the CDR3 is 14 residues. The CDR3 spells CSARLGASNQPQHF. The CDR3 nucleotides read TGCAGTGCTAGATTGGGGGCGAGCAATCAGCCCCAGCATTTT.

The chain links TRBV7-9 to TRBJ2-3, with a weak D call TRBD2 (5 bases). Germline CDR1 and CDR2: SEHNR and FQNEAQ (reference sequence). The CDR3 runs to 12 residues. V lost 5 bases, J lost 11 bases, and 14 bases lay in between. The CDR3 region is CASSVPGTRQYF. CDR3 nucleotide sequence: TGTGCCAGCAGCGTACCGGGAACTCGGCAGTATTTT.

This clonotype was observed a handful of times. The chain employs TRBV11-2 and TRBJ2-2; 8 bases line up with TRBD2. Germline-derived CDR1 and CDR2 are SGHAT and FQNNGV. V shed 6 bases and J 2 bases; nucleotides not matched to a gene: 5. This CDR3 spans 15 amino acids. CDR3 amino acids: CASRLAGGNTGELFF. CDR3 DNA sequence: TGTGCCAGCAGGCTGGCGGGGGGCAACACCGGGGAGCTGTTTTTT.

This clonotype occurred a few times. This sequence joins TRBV4-3 and TRBJ1-5; D unresolved. The germline V and J ends were trimmed by 3 bases and 5 bases, with 11 bases remaining between them. The CDR3 extends over 14 amino acids. The germline V gene encodes CDR1 LGHNA and CDR2 YSLEER. For the CDR3, the DNA is TGCGCCAGCAGCCAGACTGATACTGATCAGCCCCAGCATTTT. Translated: CASSQTDTDQPQHF.

This clonotype came up a few times. V and J are TRBV29-1 and TRBJ1-1; TRBD1 agrees at 7 bases. CDR3 size: 12 residues. CDR1 is SQVTM and CDR2 is ANQGSEA in the germline V gene. With 1 base clipped from V and 5 bases from J, the junction kept 1 base outside the gene matches. For the CDR3, the DNA is TGCAGCGTTGAAGGCAGGGGGACTGAAGCTTTCTTT. As protein: CSVEGRGTEAFF.

This clonotype has more than one count but fewer than ten. This chain joins TRBV6-5 and TRBJ2-7; 7 bases fit TRBD2. The trim removed 2 bases at V and 3 bases at J, leaving 7 bases unmatched. Germline CDR1 MNHEY, CDR2 SVGAGI. CDR3 size: 15 residues. The CDR3 here is CASSYRPSGVYEQYF. In nucleotides, the CDR3 is TGTGCCAGCAGTTACCGGCCTAGCGGAGTCTACGAGCAGTACTTC.

This clonotype was seen a handful of times. The CDR3 sequence is CAIHHEGLNSPLHF. The CDR3 coding sequence is TGTGCCATTCATCATGAGGGCCTTAATTCACCCCTCCACTTT. The rearrangement joins TRBV6-1 to TRBJ1-6, with D unclear. With 10 bases removed from V and 6 bases from J, the gap between germline ends came to 16 bases. The CDR3 is 14 residues long. From germline, CDR1 is MNHNS and CDR2 SASEGT.